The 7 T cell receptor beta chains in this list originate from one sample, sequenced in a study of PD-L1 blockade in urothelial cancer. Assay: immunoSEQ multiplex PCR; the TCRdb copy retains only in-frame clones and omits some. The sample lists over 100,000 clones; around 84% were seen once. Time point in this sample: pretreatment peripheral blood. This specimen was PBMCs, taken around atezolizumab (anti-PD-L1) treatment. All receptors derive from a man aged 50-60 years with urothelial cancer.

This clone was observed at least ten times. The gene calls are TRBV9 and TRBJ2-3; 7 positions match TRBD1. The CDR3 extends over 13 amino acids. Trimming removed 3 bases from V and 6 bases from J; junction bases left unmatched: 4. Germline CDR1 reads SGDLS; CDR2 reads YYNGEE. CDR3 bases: TGTGCCAGCAGCGAAAGGGGGCTGGATACGCAGTATTTT. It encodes CASSERGLDTQYF. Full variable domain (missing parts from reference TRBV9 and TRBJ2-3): DSGVTQTPKHLITATGQRVTLRCSPRSGDLSVYWYQQSLDQGLQFLIQYYNGEERAKGNILERFSAQQFPDLHSELNLSSLELGDSALYFCASSERGLDTQYFGPGTRLTVL.

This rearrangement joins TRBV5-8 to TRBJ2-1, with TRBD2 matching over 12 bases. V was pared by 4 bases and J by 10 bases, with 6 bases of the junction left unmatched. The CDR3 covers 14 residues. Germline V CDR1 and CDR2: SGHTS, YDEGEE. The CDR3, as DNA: TGTGCCAGCAGCAGGGGACTAGCGGGTAAGGAGCAGTTCTTC. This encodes CASSRGLAGKEQFF.

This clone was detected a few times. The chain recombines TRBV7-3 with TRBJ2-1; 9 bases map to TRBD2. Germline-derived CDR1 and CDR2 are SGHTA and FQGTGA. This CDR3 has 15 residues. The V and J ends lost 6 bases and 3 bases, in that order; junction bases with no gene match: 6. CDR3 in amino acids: CASRVAGVNYNEQFF. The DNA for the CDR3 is TGTGCCAGCAGGGTAGCGGGAGTCAACTACAATGAGCAGTTCTTC.

The CDR3 region has the DNA TGTGCCAGCAGAGATGACATCGGGGAGCTGTTTTTT. Translated, it gives CASRDDIGELFF. This chain links TRBV6-5 with TRBJ2-2; D uncertain. Germline V gene lookup returns CDR1 MNHEY and CDR2 SVGAGI. The germline V and J ends were trimmed by 6 bases and 7 bases, with 9 bases remaining between them. This CDR3 comprises 12 residues.

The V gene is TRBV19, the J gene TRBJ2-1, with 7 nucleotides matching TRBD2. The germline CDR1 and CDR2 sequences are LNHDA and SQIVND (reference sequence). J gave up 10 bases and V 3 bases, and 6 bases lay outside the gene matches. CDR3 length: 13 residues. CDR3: CASSMVEGGEQFF. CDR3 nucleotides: TGTGCCAGTAGTATGGTAGAGGGAGGGGAGCAGTTCTTC. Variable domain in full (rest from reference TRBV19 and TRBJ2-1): DGGITQSPKYLFRKEGQNVTLSCEQNLNHDAMYWYRQDPGQGLRLIYYSQIVNDFQKGDIAEGYSVSREKKESFPLTVTSAQKNPTAFYLCASSMVEGGEQFFGPGTRLTVL.

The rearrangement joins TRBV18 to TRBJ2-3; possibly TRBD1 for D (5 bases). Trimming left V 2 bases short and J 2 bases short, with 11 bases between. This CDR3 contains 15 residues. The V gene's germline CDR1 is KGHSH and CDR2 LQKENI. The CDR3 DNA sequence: TGTGCCAGCTCACCAAGGGGAAACCCCACAGATACGCAGTATTTT. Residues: CASSPRGNPTDTQYF. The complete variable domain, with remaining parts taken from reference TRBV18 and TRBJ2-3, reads NAGVMQNPRHLVRRRGQEARLRCSPMKGHSHVYWYRQLPEEGLKFMVYLQKENIIDESGMPKERFSAEFPKEGPSILRIQQVVRGDSAAYFCASSPRGNPTDTQYFGPGTRLTVL.

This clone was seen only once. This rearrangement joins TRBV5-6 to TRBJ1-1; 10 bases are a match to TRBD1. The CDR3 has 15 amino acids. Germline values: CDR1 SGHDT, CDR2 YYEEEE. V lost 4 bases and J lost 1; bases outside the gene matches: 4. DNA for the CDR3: TGTGCCAGCAGCCACAGGACAGGGGGGAACACTGAAGCTTTCTTT. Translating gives CASSHRTGGNTEAFF.